The sequence of this T cell receptor beta chain was determined in a study of T cells after yellow fever vaccination. Study-level findings and limits: Post-booster repertoires contained most primary-vaccination clones again (roughly 95% CD4, about 90% CD8).

Germline V gene data show CDR1 as SGHRS and CDR2 as YFSETQ. The junction had 9 bases not matched to a gene; V was cut back by 4 bases and J by 9 bases. The CDR3 extends over 15 amino acids. TCRdb processed the 5' RACE reads anew with MiXCR; each CDR3 protein has one entry. The sample yields 510,000 or so distinct CDR3 sequences, roughly a fifth seen once. This clonotype has just a few counts. Its antigen is unknown. V and J are TRBV5-1 and TRBJ2-1, with 11 bases identical to TRBD2. The sample consisted of PBMCs, taken 15 days after the yellow fever booster vaccination. The receptor's source is a man aged 25 to 40 who received the YFV17D yellow fever vaccine. The CDR3 bases are TGCGCCAGCAGCACTAGCGGGGGAAGGGGGATTGAGCAGTTCTTC. It translates to CASSTSGGRGIEQFF.